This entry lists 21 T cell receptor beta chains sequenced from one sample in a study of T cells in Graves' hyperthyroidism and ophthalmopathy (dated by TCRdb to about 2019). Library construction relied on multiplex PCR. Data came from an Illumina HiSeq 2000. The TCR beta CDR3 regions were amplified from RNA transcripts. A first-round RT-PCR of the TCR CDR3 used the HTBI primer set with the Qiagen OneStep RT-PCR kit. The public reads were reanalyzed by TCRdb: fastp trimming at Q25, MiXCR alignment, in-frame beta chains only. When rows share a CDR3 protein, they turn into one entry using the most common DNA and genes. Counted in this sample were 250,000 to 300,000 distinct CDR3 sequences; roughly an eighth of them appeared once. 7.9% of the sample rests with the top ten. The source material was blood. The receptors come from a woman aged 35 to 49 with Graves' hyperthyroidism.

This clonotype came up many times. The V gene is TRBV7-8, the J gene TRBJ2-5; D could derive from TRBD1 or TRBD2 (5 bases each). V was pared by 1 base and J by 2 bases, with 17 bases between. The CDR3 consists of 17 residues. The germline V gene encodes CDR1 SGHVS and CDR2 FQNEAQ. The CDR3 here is CASSLGSSFWGQETQYF. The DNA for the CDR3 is TGTGCCAGCAGCTTAGGGTCCTCGTTTTGGGGGCAAGAGACCCAGTACTTC.

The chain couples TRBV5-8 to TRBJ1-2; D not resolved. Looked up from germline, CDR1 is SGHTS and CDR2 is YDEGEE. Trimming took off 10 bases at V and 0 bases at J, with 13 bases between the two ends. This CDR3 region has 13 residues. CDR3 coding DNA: TGTGCCGGCGGGAAGATAGCTAACTATGGCTACACCTTC. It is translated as CAGGKIANYGYTF.

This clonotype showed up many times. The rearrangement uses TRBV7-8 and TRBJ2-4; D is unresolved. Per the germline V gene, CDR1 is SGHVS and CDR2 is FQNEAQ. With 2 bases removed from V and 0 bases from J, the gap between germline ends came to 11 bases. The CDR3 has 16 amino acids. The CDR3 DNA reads TGTGCCAGCAGCTTAAGACTCTCTTTAGCCAAAAACATTCAGTACTTC. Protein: CASSLRLSLAKNIQYF.

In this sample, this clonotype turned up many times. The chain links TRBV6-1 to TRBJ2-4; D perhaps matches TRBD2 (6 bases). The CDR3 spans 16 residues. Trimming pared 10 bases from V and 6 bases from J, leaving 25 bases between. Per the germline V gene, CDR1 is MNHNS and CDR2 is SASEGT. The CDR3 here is CATPGIGLGGGNIQYF. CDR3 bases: TGTGCCACCCCGGGGATCGGGCTTGGGGGAGGAAACATTCAGTACTTC.

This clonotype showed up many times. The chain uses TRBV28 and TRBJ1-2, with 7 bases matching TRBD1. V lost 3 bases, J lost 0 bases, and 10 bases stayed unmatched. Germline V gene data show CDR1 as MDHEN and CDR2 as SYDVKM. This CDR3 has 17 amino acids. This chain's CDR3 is CASSFVDRVRANYGYTF. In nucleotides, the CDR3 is TGTGCCAGCAGTTTCGTAGACAGGGTGAGGGCTAACTATGGCTACACCTTC.

The CDR3 reads CASSPTGQGDTQYF. CDR3 DNA sequence: TGTGCCAGCTCACCAACCGGGCAGGGAGATACGCAGTATTTT. The chain combines TRBV18 with TRBJ2-3, with a weak D call TRBD1 (5 bases). Germline-derived CDR1 and CDR2 are KGHSH and LQKENI. This CDR3 has 14 residues. V was clipped by 2 bases and J by 5 bases, with 11 bases between them.

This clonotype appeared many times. Here the CDR3 DNA reads TGCAGTGCTAGAGAGACAGGGAAGGGGCCTGAAGCTTTCTTT. It translates to CSARETGKGPEAFF. The chain joins TRBV20-1 to TRBJ1-1, with 7 bases identical to TRBD1. The trim removed 0 bases at V and 6 bases at J, leaving 7 bases unmatched. The CDR3 is made up of 14 amino acids. Germline values: CDR1 DFQATT, CDR2 SNEGSKA (reference sequence).

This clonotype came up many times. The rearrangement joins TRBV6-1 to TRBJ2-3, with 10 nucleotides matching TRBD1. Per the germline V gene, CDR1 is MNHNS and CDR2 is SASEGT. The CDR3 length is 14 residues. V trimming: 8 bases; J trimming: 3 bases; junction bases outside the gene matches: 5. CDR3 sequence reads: CASHGTGETDTQYF. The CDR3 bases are TGTGCCAGCCACGGGACAGGGGAAACAGATACGCAGTATTTT.

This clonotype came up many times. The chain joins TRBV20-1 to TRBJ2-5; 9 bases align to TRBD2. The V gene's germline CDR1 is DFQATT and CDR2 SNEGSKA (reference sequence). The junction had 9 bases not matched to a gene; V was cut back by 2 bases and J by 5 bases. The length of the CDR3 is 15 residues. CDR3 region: CSARSASGNMETQYF. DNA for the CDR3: TGCAGTGCTAGAAGCGCTAGCGGGAATATGGAGACCCAGTACTTC.

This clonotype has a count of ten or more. The CDR3 here is CASSSGQGAKTEAFF. The CDR3 nucleotides read TGCGCCAGCAGCTCGGGACAGGGGGCGAAGACTGAAGCTTTCTTT. The chain uses TRBV5-1 and TRBJ1-1; 12 nucleotides align to TRBD1. V was pared by 3 bases and J by 5 bases, with 5 bases of the junction left unmatched. The CDR3 consists of 15 residues. Germline CDR1 and CDR2: SGHRS and YFSETQ.

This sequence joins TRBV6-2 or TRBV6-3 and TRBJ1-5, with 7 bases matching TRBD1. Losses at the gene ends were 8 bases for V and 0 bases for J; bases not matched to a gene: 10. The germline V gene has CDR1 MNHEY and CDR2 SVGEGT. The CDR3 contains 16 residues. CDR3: CASAEGTVHSNQPQHF. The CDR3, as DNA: TGTGCCAGCGCCGAAGGGACAGTCCATAGCAATCAGCCCCAGCATTTT.

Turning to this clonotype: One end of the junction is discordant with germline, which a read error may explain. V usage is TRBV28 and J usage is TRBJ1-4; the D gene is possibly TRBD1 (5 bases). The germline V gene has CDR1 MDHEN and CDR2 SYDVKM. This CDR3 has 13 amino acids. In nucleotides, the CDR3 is TGTGCCAGCAGGGGGCCAACGAATGAAAAACTGTTTTTT. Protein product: CASRGPTNEKLFF. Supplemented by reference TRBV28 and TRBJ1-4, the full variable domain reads DVKVTQSSRYLVKRTGEKVFLECVQDMDHENMFWYRQDPGLGLRLIYFSYDVKMKEKGDIPEGYSVSREKKERFSLILESASTNQTSMYLCASRGPTNEKLFFGSGTQLSVL.

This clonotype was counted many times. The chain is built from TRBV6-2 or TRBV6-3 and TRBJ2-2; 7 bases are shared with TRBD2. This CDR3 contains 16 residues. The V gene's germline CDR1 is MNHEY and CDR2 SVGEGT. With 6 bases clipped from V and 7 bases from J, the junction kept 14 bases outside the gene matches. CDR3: CASSQLTSSSGGELFF. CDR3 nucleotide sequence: TGTGCCAGCAGCCAACTGACTAGCTCGTCGGGCGGGGAGCTGTTTTTT.

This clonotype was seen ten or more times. CDR3 nucleotide sequence: TGTGCCAGCAGCGTAGAGGGGCTAGCGGGAAACTACGAGCAGTACTTC. This codes for CASSVEGLAGNYEQYF. The chain combines TRBV9 with TRBJ2-7; TRBD2 matches at 9 bases. The CDR3 is made up of 16 amino acids. The J segment lost 3 bases and the V segment lost 0 bases, leaving 7 bases of the junction unmatched. Germline lookup yields CDR1 SGDLS and CDR2 YYNGEE.

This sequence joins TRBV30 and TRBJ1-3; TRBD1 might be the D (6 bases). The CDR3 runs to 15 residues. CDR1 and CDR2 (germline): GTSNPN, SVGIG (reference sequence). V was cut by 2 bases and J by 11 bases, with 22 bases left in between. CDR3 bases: TGTGCCTGGAGTCCTCGGACAGCACTTGGAAGTGCCATATATTTT. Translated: CAWSPRTALGSAIYF.

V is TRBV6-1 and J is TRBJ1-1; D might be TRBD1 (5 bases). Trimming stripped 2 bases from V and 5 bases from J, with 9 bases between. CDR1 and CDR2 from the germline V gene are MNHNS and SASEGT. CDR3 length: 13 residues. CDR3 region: CASSEQGFTEAFF. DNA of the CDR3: TGTGCCAGCAGTGAACAGGGTTTTACTGAAGCTTTCTTT.

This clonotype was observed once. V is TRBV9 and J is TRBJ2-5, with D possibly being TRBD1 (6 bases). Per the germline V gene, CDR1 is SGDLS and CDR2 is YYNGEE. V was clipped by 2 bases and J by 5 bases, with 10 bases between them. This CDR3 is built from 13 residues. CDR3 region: CASSVRGDETQYF. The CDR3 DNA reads TGTGCCAGCAGCGTCAGGGGAGACGAGACCCAGTACTTC.

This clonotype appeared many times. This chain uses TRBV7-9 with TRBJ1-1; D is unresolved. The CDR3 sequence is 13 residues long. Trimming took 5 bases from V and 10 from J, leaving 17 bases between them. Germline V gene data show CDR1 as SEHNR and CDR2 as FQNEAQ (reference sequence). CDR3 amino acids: CASSPREGYTAFF. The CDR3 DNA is TGTGCCAGCAGCCCCAGAGAAGGGTATACAGCTTTCTTT.

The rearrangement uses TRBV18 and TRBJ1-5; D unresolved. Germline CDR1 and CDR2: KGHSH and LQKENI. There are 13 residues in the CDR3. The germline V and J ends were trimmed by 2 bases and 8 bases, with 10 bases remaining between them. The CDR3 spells CASSPWMDEPQHF. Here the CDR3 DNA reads TGTGCCAGCTCACCATGGATGGACGAGCCCCAGCATTTT.

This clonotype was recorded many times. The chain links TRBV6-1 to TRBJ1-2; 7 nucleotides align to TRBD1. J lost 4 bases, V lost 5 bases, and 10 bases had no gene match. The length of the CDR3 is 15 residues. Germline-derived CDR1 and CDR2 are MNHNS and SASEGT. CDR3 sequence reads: CASSYSRGPTYGYTF. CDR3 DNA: TGTGCCAGCAGTTACAGTAGGGGGCCTACCTATGGCTACACCTTC.

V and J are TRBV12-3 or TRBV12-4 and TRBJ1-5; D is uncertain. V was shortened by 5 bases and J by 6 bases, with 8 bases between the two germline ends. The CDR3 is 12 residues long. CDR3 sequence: CASSTSRQPQHF. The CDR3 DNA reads TGTGCCAGCAGTACTAGCCGTCAGCCCCAGCATTTT.